This T cell receptor (beta chain) was captured in a study of blood T cell repertoires in COVID-19. The method was immunoSEQ multiplex PCR; TCRdb's version includes in-frame clones alone and lacks a portion of them. The data hold almost 300,000 clones, with roughly 90% observed a single time. The CDR3 is made up of 15 amino acids. V lost 5 bases and J lost 2, with 15 bases in between. The germline V gene has CDR1 MRHNA and CDR2 SNTAGT. The source is a woman under 40 with COVID-19, enrolled during active disease. This chain joins TRBV6-4 and TRBJ1-2; a weak D match, TRBD1 (6 bases). The sample was peripheral blood. The CDR3 DNA is TGTGCCAGCAGTTCACAGGGAAAGGGGAACTATGGCTACACCTTC. Protein product: CASSSQGKGNYGYTF.